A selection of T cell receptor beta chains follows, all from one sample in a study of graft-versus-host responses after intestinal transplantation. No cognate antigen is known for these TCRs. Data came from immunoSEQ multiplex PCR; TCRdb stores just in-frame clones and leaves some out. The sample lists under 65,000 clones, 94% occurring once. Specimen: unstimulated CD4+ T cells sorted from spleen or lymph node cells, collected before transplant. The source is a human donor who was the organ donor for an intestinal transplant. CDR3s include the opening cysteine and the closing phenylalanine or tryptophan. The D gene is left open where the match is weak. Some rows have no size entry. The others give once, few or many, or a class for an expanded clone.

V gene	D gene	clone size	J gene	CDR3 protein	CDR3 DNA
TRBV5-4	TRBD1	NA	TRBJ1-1	CASSLELHRGKAFF	TGTGCCAGCAGCTTGGAACTACACAGGGGGAAAGCTTTCTTT
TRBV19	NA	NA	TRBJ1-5	CASSIGSPDPQHF	TGTGCCAGTAGTATAGGTTCGCCCGATCCCCAGCATTTT
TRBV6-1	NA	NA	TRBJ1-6	CASISGSSYNSPLHF	TGTGCCAGCATATCTGGGAGCTCCTATAATTCACCCCTCCACTTT
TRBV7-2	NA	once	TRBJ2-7	CASSLAVMAAYEQYF	TGTGCCAGCAGCTTAGCGGTTATGGCGGCCTACGAGCAGTACTTC
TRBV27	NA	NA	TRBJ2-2	CASRDRGTGELFF	TGTGCCAGCAGGGACCGGGGCACCGGGGAGCTGTTTTTT
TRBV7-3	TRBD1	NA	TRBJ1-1	CASSRQGGNTEAFF	TGTGCCAGCAGCCGACAGGGCGGGAACACTGAAGCTTTCTTT
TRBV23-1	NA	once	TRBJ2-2	CASSHWGALGELFF	TGCGCCAGCAGTCACTGGGGGGCCCTCGGGGAGCTGTTTTTT
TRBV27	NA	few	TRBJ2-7	CASKSQDRPYEQYF	TGTGCCAGCAAATCACAAGACCGTCCCTACGAGCAGTACTTC
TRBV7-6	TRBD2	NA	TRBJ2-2	CASSLGLAGIAGELFF	TGTGCCAGCAGCCTGGGACTAGCGGGGATCGCCGGGGAGCTGTTTTTT
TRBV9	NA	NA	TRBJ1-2	CASSANEEGSGGYTF	TGTGCCAGCAGCGCAAACGAGGAGGGATCGGGTGGCTACACCTTC
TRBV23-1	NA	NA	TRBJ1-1	CASSQVEDTEAFF	TGCGCCAGCAGCCAGGTAGAGGACACTGAAGCTTTCTTT
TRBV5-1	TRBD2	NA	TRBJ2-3	CASSLEGAGGTDTQYF	TGCGCCAGCAGCTTGGAGGGAGCGGGGGGGACAGATACGCAGTATTTT
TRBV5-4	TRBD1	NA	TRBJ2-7	CASRGMGQESYEQYF	TGTGCCAGCAGGGGGATGGGACAGGAGTCCTACGAGCAGTACTTC
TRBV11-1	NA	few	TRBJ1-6	CASSSNGHLNSPLHF	TGTGCCAGCAGCTCTAATGGGCACCTTAATTCACCCCTCCACTTT
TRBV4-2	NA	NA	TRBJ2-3	CASSQRTTVTDTQYF	TGTGCCAGCAGCCAGAGGACTACCGTCACAGATACGCAGTATTTT
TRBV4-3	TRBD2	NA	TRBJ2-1	CASSQRSGGDNEQFF	TGCGCCAGCAGCCAGCGTAGCGGGGGGGACAATGAGCAGTTCTTC
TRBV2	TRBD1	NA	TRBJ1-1	CASRSRQGRTEAFF	TGTGCCAGCAGGAGTAGACAGGGCCGCACTGAAGCTTTCTTT
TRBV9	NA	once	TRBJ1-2	CASSVGPAGDYGYTF	TGTGCCAGCAGCGTAGGTCCTGCCGGGGACTATGGCTACACCTTC
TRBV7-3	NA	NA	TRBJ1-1	CASSLRGITEAFF	TGTGCCAGCAGCTTAAGAGGGATCACTGAAGCTTTCTTT
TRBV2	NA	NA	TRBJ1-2	CASSEQGAYGYTF	TGTGCCAGCAGTGAACAGGGAGCCTATGGCTACACCTTC
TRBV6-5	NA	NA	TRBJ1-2	CASRYWGSYGYTF	TGTGCCAGCAGATACTGGGGGAGCTATGGCTACACCTTC
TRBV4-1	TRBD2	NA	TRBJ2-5	CASSQVGLAGGRETQYF	TGCGCCAGCAGCCAAGTAGGACTAGCGGGGGGTCGAGAGACCCAGTACTTC
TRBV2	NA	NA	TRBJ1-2	CASSETYYRVTDYGYTF	TGTGCCAGCAGTGAAACGTATTACAGGGTGACGGACTATGGCTACACCTTC
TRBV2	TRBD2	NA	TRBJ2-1	CASTREGLSSYNEQFF	TGTGCCAGCACTAGGGAGGGACTGAGCTCCTACAATGAGCAGTTCTTC
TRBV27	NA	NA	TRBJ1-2	CASSIGTNYGYTF	TGTGCCAGCAGTATCGGGACTAACTATGGCTACACCTTC
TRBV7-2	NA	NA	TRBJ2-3	CASSLYRATDTQYF	TGTGCCAGCAGCTTATACAGGGCCACAGATACGCAGTATTTT
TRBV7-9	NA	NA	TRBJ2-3	CASSLQRAFRDTQYF	TGTGCCAGCAGCTTGCAGCGAGCGTTTAGGGATACGCAGTATTTT
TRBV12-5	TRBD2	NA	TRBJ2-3	CASGLVLSTSGGLSTDTQYF	TGTGCTAGTGGTTTGGTACTCTCAACTAGCGGGGGTTTAAGCACAGATACGCAGTATTTT
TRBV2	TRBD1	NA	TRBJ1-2	CASRSRDRGFYGYTF	TGTGCCAGTCGCTCGCGGGACAGGGGGTTCTATGGCTACACCTTC
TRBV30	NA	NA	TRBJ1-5	CAWSLTSFNQPQHF	TGTGCCTGGAGCCTGACAAGTTTTAATCAGCCCCAGCATTTT
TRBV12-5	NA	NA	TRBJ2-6	CASGLSGANVLTF	TGTGCTAGTGGCCTCTCTGGGGCCAACGTCCTGACTTTC
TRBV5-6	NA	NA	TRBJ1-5	CASSLRVGNSNQPQHF	TGTGCCAGCAGCTTGAGGGTCGGGAATTCAAATCAGCCCCAGCATTTT
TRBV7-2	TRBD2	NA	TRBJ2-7	CASSLTSGVYEQYF	TGTGCCAGCAGCTTGACTAGCGGGGTGTACGAGCAGTACTTC
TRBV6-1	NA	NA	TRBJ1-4	CASSESSGAAREKLFF	TGTGCCAGCAGTGAATCTTCAGGGGCCGCTAGGGAAAAACTGTTTTTT
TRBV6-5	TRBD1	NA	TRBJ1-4	CASSYLQGGEKLFF	TGTGCCAGCAGTTATTTGCAGGGGGGGGAAAAACTGTTTTTT
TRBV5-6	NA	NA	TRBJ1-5	CASSLGQGLGNQPQHF	TGTGCCAGCAGCTTGGGGCAGGGCTTGGGTAATCAGCCCCAGCATTTT
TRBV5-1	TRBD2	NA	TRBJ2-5	CATQPVAGVVETQYF	TGCGCCACCCAACCCGTGGCGGGGGTAGTGGAGACCCAGTACTTC